This T cell receptor (beta chain) was captured in a study of cytomegalovirus exposure and HLA in healthy donors. The PCR used 60 Vbeta and 13 Jbeta primers. The assay was immunoSEQ multiplex PCR, and TCRdb's table has in-frame clones only and misses some. The sample consists of about 160,000 clones, around 76% of them appearing once. The V gene's germline CDR1 is LGHNA and CDR2 YSLEER. V dropped 2 bases and J dropped 0; count of bases not matched to a gene: 3. The CDR3 totals 16 residues. The TCR originated in a man in his sixties in good health and CMV-seronegative. Sample: PBMCs. The rearrangement joins TRBV4-3 to TRBJ2-2; 7 nucleotides agree with TRBD1. This CDR3 reads CASSQRQGTNTGELFF. CDR3 DNA sequence: TGCGCCAGCAGCCAAAGACAGGGAACGAACACCGGGGAGCTGTTTTTT.